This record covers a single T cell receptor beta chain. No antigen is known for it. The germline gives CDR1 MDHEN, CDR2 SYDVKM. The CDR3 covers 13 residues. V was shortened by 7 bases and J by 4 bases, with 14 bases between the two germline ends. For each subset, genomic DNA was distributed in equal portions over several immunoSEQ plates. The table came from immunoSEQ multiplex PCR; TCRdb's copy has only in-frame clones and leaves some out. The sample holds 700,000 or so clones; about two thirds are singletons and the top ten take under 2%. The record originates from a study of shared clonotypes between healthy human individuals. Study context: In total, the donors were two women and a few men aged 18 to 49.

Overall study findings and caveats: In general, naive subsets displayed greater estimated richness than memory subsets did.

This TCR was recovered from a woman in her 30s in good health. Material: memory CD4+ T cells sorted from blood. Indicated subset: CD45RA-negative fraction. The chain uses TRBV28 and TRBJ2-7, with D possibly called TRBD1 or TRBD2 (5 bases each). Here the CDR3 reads CASIPTGPYEQYF. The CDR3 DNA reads TGTGCCAGCATCCCTACGGGGCCTTACGAGCAGTACTTC.